The 15 T cell receptor beta chains given below trace back to one sample, sequenced in a study of shared clonotypes between healthy human individuals. Generated by immunoSEQ multiplex PCR, the TCRdb table keeps only in-frame clones and is missing some. The sample lists roughly 400,000 clones; 95% to 97% were seen once. The sequencing sample was made of memory CD8+ T cells sorted from blood. The subset: CD45RO+ cells pooled with CCR7-negative TemRA cells. Receptors originate from a man between 25 and 39 years old in good health.

The V call is TRBV9, the J call TRBJ2-5, with 12 bases fitting TRBD2. Trimming cost V 2 bases and J 4 bases; bases outside gene matches: 6. The CDR3 is 16 amino acids. Germline V gives CDR1 SGDLS, CDR2 YYNGEE. CDR3 region: CASSVTPGLAGETQYF. CDR3 nucleotide sequence: TGTGCCAGCAGCGTGACACCGGGACTAGCGGGAGAGACCCAGTACTTC.

As for this clone: This sample also contains other DNA sequences that code for the same CDR3. The chain carries TRBV29-1 and TRBJ2-2; 8 bases line up with TRBD2. The V segment lost 2 bases and the J segment 4 bases; nucleotides outside the gene matches: 0. From germline, CDR1 is SQVTM and CDR2 ANQGSEA. The CDR3 covers 13 residues. CDR3 nucleotides: TGCAGCGTTGAACGGGAGGGCACCGGGGAGCTGTTTTTT. Protein product: CSVEREGTGELFF.

The chain links TRBV5-1 to TRBJ1-5; D unclear. This CDR3 has 14 amino acids. Per germline, CDR1 SGHRS and CDR2 YFSETQ. Trimming stripped 0 bases from V and 0 bases from J, with 4 bases between. CDR3 DNA: TGCGCCAGCAGCTTGGACGGTAGCAATCAGCCCCAGCATTTT. Its protein product is CASSLDGSNQPQHF.

The chain couples TRBV5-8 to TRBJ2-3; maybe TRBD1 (5 bases). The V gene lost 0 bases and the J gene lost 9 bases, with 14 bases spanning the gap. CDR1 is SGHTS and CDR2 is YDEGEE in the germline V gene. This CDR3 has 14 amino acids. CDR3 bases: TGTGCCAGCAGCTTGGAATGGGGCAAGAGGACGCAGTATTTT. Translated: CASSLEWGKRTQYF.

The chain employs TRBV4-2 and TRBJ2-4; 7 bases match TRBD2. Per germline, CDR1 LGHNA and CDR2 YNFKEQ. Trimming took 0 bases from V and 2 from J; bases not matched to a gene: 10. The CDR3 totals 18 residues. The CDR3 reads CASSQDVGGSTSKNIQYF. The CDR3 DNA is TGTGCCAGCAGCCAAGATGTAGGCGGGAGTACTTCCAAAAACATTCAGTACTTC.

This rearrangement joins TRBV30 to TRBJ1-1; perhaps TRBD1 as D (6 bases). This CDR3 contains 15 residues. The ends were cut back, 1 base at V and 1 base at J, with 13 bases in the middle. Germline CDR1 reads GTSNPN; CDR2 reads SVGIG (reference sequence). DNA of the CDR3: TGTGCCTGGAGTGGACTTGGGACACCGAACACTGAAGCTTTCTTT. Protein product: CAWSGLGTPNTEAFF.

This sequence joins TRBV10-2 and TRBJ2-7, with D perhaps being TRBD1 or TRBD2 (5 bases each). Germline CDR1 and CDR2: WSHSY and SAAADI. The V end was cut by 6 bases, the J end by 0 bases, with 15 bases between. The CDR3 covers 15 residues. This CDR3 reads CASRNGTLSSYEQYF. The CDR3 DNA sequence: TGCGCCAGCAGAAACGGGACCCTCAGCTCCTACGAGCAGTACTTC.

The J gene is TRBJ2-3, the V gene TRBV19, with D maybe TRBD2 (5 bases). V dropped 5 bases and J dropped 1 base, with 10 bases sitting between them. Per germline, CDR1 LNHDA and CDR2 SQIVND (reference sequence). This CDR3 region has 14 residues. CDR3 in amino acids: CASSQEEGTDTQYF. CDR3 bases: TGTGCCAGTAGTCAGGAGGAGGGCACAGATACGCAGTATTTT.

The chain uses TRBV5-4 and TRBJ2-1; 10 nucleotides match TRBD2. The CDR3 loop spans 16 amino acids. Per the germline V gene, CDR1 is SGHNT and CDR2 is YYREEE (reference sequence). Trimming cost V 0 bases and J 4 bases; bases outside gene matches: 4. This CDR3 reads CASSLELAGVYNEQFF. The CDR3 DNA follows: TGTGCCAGCAGCTTGGAGCTAGCGGGAGTATACAATGAGCAGTTCTTC.

This clone has a handful of counts. The rearrangement joins TRBV28 to TRBJ1-5; 8 bases agree with TRBD1. CDR3 length equals 15 residues. Germline lookup yields CDR1 MDHEN and CDR2 SYDVKM. The V and J ends lost 1 base and 7 bases, in that order; junction bases with no gene match: 6. CDR3 coding DNA: TGTGCCAGCAGTTTATCCGGACAGGGTGGGCAGCCCCAGCATTTT. It yields the protein CASSLSGQGGQPQHF.

The V gene is TRBV7-9, the J gene TRBJ1-2, with 8 bases that match TRBD1. Germline lookup yields CDR1 SEHNR and CDR2 FQNEAQ (reference sequence). V was pared by 5 bases and J by 8 bases, with 10 bases of the junction left unmatched. The CDR3 covers 14 residues. This chain's CDR3 is CASSLRKTGGGYTF. The CDR3 DNA sequence: TGTGCCAGCAGCCTAAGAAAAACAGGGGGAGGCTACACCTTC.

The gene calls are TRBV5-4 and TRBJ1-1, with 10 bases lining up with TRBD1. Germline V lookup: CDR1 SGHNT, CDR2 YYREEE (reference sequence). The CDR3 loop spans 15 amino acids. Losses at the gene ends were 5 bases for V and 5 bases for J; bases not matched to a gene: 9. CDR3 sequence (DNA): TGTGCCAGCAGGGCCCCGGGACAGGGGACTACTGAAGCTTTCTTT. Protein: CASRAPGQGTTEAFF.

The chain joins TRBV28 to TRBJ2-3; maybe TRBD2 (6 bases). The CDR3 is 16 amino acids. V was trimmed by 6 bases and J by 3 bases, leaving 19 bases between them. Germline V lookup: CDR1 MDHEN, CDR2 SYDVKM. The CDR3 bases are TGTGCCAGCAGGAGACCTGGAGGGGTTGGTACAGATACGCAGTATTTT. Protein sequence: CASRRPGGVGTDTQYF. Based on the CDR3 plus reference TRBV28 and TRBJ2-3, the full variable domain is DVKVTQSSRYLVKRTGEKVFLECVQDMDHENMFWYRQDPGLGLRLIYFSYDVKMKEKGDIPEGYSVSREKKERFSLILESASTNQTSMYLCASRRPGGVGTDTQYFGPGTRLTVL.

The V gene is TRBV5-1, the J gene TRBJ2-7; 7 bases fit TRBD2. CDR1 SGHRS and CDR2 YFSETQ come from the germline V gene. The CDR3 length is 15 residues. The J segment lost 3 bases and the V segment lost 0 bases, leaving 6 bases of the junction unmatched. The CDR3 nucleotides are TGCGCCAGCAGCTTGGAATTCGGGGACTACTACGAGCAGTACTTC. Translated: CASSLEFGDYYEQYF.

This sequence joins TRBV10-3 and TRBJ2-3; 10 positions match TRBD2. Losses at the gene ends were 7 bases for V and 0 bases for J; bases not matched to a gene: 7. The CDR3 runs 16 residues. From germline, CDR1 is ENHRY and CDR2 SYGVKD. CDR3 nucleotide sequence: TGTGCCATCACTAGCGGGAGCCCACTGAGCACAGATACGCAGTATTTT. This sequence encodes CAITSGSPLSTDTQYF.